This T cell receptor beta chain was sequenced for a study of molecular identifiers for immune sequencing clone quantification. Listed TCR primers, together with previously described methods, were used for the bulk TCR libraries. From the PCR reads, TCRdb called clonotypes with MiXCR, one entry per CDR3 protein. The data hold just under 650,000 distinct CDR3 sequences, with about 20% observed a single time. General study points: Jurkat TCR RNA from one cell was spiked into about a million naive cells, and it was reportedly detectable there. Highly expanded clones may be undercounted when identical TCR molecules share barcodes. Clones with over 20 RNA copies captured over 98% of effector molecules but under 1% of naive ones.

V lost 3 bases, J lost 5 bases, and 17 bases lay in between. This CDR3 has 15 amino acids. This clonotype has a count of ten or more. Antigen specificity is unknown. This clonotype was obtained from a human donor in good health. Some libraries in this study had Jurkat cell RNA spiked in. What was sequenced was naive CD8+ T cells from blood, with Jurkat cell RNA spiked in. Regarding subset: FACS-sorted CD8+CD4-CCR7+CD45RA+ naive T cells. V and J are TRBV12-3 or TRBV12-4 and TRBJ2-7; either TRBD1 or TRBD2 may fit D (6 bases each). The CDR3 coding sequence is TGTGCCAGCAGTTTTGGGGGGCACTTAAGCGACGAGCAGTACTTC. Translating it yields CASSFGGHLSDEQYF.